This TCR beta chain was profiled in a study of blood T cells in healthy people across ages. Study results and caveats: Both higher diversity and more naive CD4+ cells marked long-lived donors when set against aged donors. Getting older went along with TCR beta diversity per million T cells dropping roughly linearly.

Next came a second PCR, run for about 7 to 12 cycles, which used a sample-barcoded 5' primer along with a J-beta primer mix. Using its own MiXCR run on the 5' RACE reads, TCRdb lists one record per CDR3 protein. The data hold about 680,000 distinct CDR3 sequences, with approximately 49% observed a single time. Turning to this clonotype: Its antigen is currently unknown.

Germline V gene lookup returns CDR1 GTSNPN and CDR2 SVGIG (reference sequence). CDR3 length: 14 residues. Between the trimmed V and J ends, which lost 6 bases and 0 bases, there was a span of 11 bases. The specimen was blood. This receptor was taken from a woman aged 55-70 years in good health. The rearrangement links TRBV30 to TRBJ1-4, with D possibly TRBD1 on 5 matching bases. CDR3 coding DNA: TGTGCCTGTGACAGAACGGCAACTAATGAAAAACTGTTTTTT. The encoded protein is CACDRTATNEKLFF.